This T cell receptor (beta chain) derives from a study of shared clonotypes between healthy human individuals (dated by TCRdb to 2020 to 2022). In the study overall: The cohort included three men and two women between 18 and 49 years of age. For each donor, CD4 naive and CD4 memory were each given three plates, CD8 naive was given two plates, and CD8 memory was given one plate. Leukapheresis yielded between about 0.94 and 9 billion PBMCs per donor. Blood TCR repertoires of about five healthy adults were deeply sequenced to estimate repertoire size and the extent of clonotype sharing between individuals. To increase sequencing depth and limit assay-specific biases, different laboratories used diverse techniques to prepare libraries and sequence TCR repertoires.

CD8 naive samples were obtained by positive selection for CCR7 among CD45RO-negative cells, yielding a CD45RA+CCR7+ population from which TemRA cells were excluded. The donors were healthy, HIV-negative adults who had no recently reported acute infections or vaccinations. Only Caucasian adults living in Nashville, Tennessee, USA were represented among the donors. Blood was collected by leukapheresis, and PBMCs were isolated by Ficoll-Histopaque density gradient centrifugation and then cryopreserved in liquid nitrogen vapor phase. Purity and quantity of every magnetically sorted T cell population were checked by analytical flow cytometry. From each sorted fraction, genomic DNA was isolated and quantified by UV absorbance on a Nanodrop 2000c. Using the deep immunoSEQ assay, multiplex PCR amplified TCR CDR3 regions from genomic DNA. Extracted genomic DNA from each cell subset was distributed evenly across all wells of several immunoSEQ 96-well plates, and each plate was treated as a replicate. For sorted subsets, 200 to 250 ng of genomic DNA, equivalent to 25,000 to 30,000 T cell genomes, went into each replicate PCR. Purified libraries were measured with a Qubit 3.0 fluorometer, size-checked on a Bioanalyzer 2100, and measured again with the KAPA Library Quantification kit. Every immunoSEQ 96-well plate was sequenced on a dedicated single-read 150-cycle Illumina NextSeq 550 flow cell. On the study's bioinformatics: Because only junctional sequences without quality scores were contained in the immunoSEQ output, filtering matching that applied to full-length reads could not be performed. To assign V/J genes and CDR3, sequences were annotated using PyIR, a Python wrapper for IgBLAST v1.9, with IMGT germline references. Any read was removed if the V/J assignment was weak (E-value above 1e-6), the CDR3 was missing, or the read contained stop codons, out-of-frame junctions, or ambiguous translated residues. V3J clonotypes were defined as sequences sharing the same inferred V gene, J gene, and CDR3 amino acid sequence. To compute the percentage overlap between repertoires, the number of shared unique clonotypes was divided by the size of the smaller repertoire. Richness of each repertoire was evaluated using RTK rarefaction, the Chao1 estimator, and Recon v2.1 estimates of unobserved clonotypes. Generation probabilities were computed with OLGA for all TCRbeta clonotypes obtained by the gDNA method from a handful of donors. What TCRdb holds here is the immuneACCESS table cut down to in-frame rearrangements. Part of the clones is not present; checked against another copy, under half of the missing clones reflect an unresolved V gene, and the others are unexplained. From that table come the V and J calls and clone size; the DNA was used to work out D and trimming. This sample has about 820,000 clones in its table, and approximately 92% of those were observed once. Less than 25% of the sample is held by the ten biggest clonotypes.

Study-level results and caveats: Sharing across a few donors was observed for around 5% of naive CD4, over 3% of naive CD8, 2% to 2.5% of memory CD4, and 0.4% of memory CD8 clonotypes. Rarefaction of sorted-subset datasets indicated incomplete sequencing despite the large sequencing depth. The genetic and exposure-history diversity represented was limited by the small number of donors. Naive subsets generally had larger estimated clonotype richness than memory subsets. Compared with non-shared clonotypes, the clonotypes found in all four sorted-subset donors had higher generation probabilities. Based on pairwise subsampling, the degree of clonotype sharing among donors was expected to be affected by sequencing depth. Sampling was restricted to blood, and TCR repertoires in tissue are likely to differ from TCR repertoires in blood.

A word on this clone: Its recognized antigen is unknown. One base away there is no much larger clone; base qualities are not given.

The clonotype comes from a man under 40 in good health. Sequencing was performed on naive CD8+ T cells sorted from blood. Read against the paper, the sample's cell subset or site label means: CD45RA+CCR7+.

The DNA is TGCGCCAGCAGCTTTTCAGGGGGCACCTACGAGCAGTACTTC. This codes for CASSFSGGTYEQYF. The sequence links TRBV5-1 to TRBJ2-7; 8 bases in the middle match TRBD1. From a lookup of the germline V gene, CDR1 and CDR2 are SGHRS and YFSETQ. The CDR3 goes from the cysteine to the phenylalanine over 14 residues. This entry keeps only the CDR3 DNA: 42 bases, framed from base 1. The junction shows trimming of 2 bases on V and 2 bases on J, and the gene matches do not reach 3 bases of it.